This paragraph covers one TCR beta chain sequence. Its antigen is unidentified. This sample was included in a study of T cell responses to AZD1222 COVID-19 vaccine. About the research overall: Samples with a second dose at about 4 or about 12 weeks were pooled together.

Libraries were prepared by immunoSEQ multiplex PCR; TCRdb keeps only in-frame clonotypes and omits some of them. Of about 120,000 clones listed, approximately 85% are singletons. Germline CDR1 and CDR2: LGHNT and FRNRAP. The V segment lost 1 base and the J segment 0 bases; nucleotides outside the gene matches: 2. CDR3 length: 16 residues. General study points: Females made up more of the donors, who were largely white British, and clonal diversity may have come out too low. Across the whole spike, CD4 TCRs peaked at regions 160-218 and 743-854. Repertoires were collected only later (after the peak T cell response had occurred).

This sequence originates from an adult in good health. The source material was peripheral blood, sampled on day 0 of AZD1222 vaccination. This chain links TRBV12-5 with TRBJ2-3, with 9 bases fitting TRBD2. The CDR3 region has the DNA TGTGCTAGTGGTTTGGGACTAGCGGAGAGCACAGATACGCAGTATTTT. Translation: CASGLGLAESTDTQYF.